Below, one T cell receptor beta chain is given with its context. Its antigen is not known. The germline gene is not matched at one end of the junction; a read error may be the cause. This sample is drawn from a study of T cell repertoires in ileal Crohn's disease. Turning to the study itself: Every patient was operated on for stricturing (about 60%) or penetrating (approximately 40%) complications.

Per the germline V gene, CDR1 is SSHAT and CDR2 is FNYEAQ (reference sequence). The CDR3 runs 15 residues. General study results and limits: Mucosal expansions were suggested to be mainly CD8 T cells. Every patient over 26.8% clonality showed endoscopic recurrence.

The protocol was immunoSEQ multiplex PCR, while the TCRdb copy is restricted to in-frame clones and leaves out a portion. The repertoire holds 300 to 450 clones, with about four fifths as singletons. The sorted cells were lamina propria lymphocytes from surgical specimens, first isolated by density gradient. Adults with ileal or ileocolonic Crohn's disease and an indication for resection were eligible. V gene TRBV7-7 combines with J gene TRBJ2-5; D call uncertain. The TCR originated in an adult with Crohn's disease. The sample comprised CD4+ T cells sorted from the ileum. Here the CDR3 reads CASSLTLALPETQYF. CDR3 nucleotide sequence: TGTGCTAGCAGCTTAACATTGGCCCTCCCAGAGACCCAGTACTTC.